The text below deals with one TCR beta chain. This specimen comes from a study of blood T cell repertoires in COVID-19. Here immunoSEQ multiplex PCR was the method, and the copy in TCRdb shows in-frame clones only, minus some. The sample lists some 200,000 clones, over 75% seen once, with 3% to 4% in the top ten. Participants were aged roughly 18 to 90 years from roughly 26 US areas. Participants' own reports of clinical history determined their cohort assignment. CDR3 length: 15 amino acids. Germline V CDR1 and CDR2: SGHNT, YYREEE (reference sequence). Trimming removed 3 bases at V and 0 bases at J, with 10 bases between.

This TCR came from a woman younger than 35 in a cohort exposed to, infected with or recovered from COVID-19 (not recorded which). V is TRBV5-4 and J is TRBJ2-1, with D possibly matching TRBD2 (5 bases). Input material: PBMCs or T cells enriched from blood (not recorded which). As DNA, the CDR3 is TGTGCCAGCAGCTCTTTCGGGGTCTCCTACAATGAGCAGTTCTTC. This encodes CASSSFGVSYNEQFF.